The T cell receptor (beta chain) described here comes from a study of neurological immune-mediated disorders. The cDNA was generated through 5'RACE incorporating 10-nucleotide random UMIs. MiXCR was run by TCRdb on the 5' RACE reads, yielding one entry per CDR3 protein. The sample has fewer than 60,000 distinct CDR3 sequences; 10% to 15% are singletons. This clonotype appeared many times. Time point here: longitudinal time-point 2. The unsorted libraries were prepared from 2 million PBMCs (stored at -80 C). The sample taken for sequencing was PBMCs. The receptor comes from a male donor with HTLV-1-associated myelopathy (HAM/TSP).

The CDR3 protein is CASSQGGPEETQYF. The CDR3 DNA follows: TGTGCCAGCAGCCAAGGAGGGCCGGAAGAGACCCAGTACTTC. The rearrangement uses TRBV3-1 and TRBJ2-5, with D maybe TRBD2 (5 bases). Germline CDR1 reads LGHDT; CDR2 reads YNNKEL (reference sequence). Trimming removed 1 base at V and 3 bases at J, with 9 bases between. The CDR3 has 14 amino acids.